A single sample is the source of the 20 T cell receptor beta chains below, sequenced in a study of response to subunit inactivated influenza vaccine. One entry per CDR3 protein results from TCRdb running MiXCR on the RT-PCR reads. The sample has under 500,000 distinct CDR3 sequences, 9.5% to 13% seen once. The material was PBMCs from blood, obtained about 40 days after vaccination. These receptors came from a man aged 45-60 years who received an inactivated influenza vaccine.

J is TRBJ1-1 and V is TRBV6-2 or TRBV6-3; 7 bases line up with TRBD1. This CDR3 spans 13 amino acids. CDR1 MNHEY and CDR2 SVGEGT come from the germline V gene. V dropped 3 bases and J dropped 5; count of bases not matched to a gene: 3. CDR3 in amino acids: CASSYGRGTEAFF. Here the CDR3 DNA reads TGTGCCAGCAGTTATGGCAGGGGGACTGAAGCTTTCTTT.

This clonotype came up many times. The chain uses TRBV10-3 and TRBJ2-1; TRBD2 aligns across 10 bases. Germline CDR1 reads ENHRY; CDR2 reads SYGVKD. J lost 8 bases, V lost 7 bases, and 8 bases had no gene match. The CDR3 runs 14 residues. The CDR3 protein is CAIKSGRASDEQFF. The CDR3, as DNA: TGTGCCATCAAAAGCGGGAGGGCCAGCGATGAGCAGTTCTTC.

A note on this clonotype: One base away lies a much larger clone, so this may be a sequencing read error. The chain couples TRBV20-1 to TRBJ1-2; possible D gene TRBD1, 6 bases. The CDR3 is made up of 13 amino acids. Germline CDR1 DFQATT, CDR2 SNEGSKA (reference sequence). V shed 5 bases and J shed 4 bases, with 14 bases lying between them. CDR3 in amino acids: CSAPVTGSYGYTF. In nucleotides, the CDR3 is TGCAGTGCTCCTGTAACAGGGAGCTATGGCTACACCTTC.

V is TRBV28 and J is TRBJ2-3; 7 nucleotides match TRBD2. V dropped 6 bases and J dropped 2; count of bases not matched to a gene: 14. This CDR3 has 17 amino acids. CDR1 and CDR2 from the germline V gene are MDHEN and SYDVKM. The CDR3 region is CASRNLWAGENTDTQYF. DNA of the CDR3: TGTGCCAGCAGGAACCTCTGGGCGGGAGAGAACACAGATACGCAGTATTTT.

The table lists this clonotype with a few counts. The chain links TRBV24-1 to TRBJ2-5; D might be TRBD1 (6 bases). Germline CDR1 reads KGHDR; CDR2 reads SFDVKD. There are 16 residues in the CDR3. The ends were cut back, 4 bases at V and 1 base at J, with 15 bases in the middle. CDR3 coding DNA: TGTGCCACCAGTGACCGCCAGGGGAGAGGCCAAGAGACCCAGTACTTC. It is translated as CATSDRQGRGQETQYF.

Comments on this clonotype: The junction departs from the called germline gene at one end, perhaps through a read error. The chain couples TRBV4-1 to TRBJ1-5, with D unclear. This CDR3 is built from 15 residues. The germline CDR1 and CDR2 sequences are MGHRA and YSYEKL. Here the CDR3 reads CASIQDRSPNQPQHF. The DNA for the CDR3 is TGCGCCAGCATCCAAGATCGCAGTCCCAATCAGCCCCAGCATTTT.

This clonotype was counted a few times. The chain is built from TRBV6-2 or TRBV6-3 and TRBJ2-7; D remains unclear. Trimming shortened V by 0 bases and J by 0 bases, and 15 bases separated the two germline ends. Germline CDR1 MNHEY, CDR2 SVGEGT. The CDR3 totals 17 residues. The CDR3: CASSYSIGSDFSYEQYF. In DNA form, the CDR3 reads TGTGCCAGCAGTTACTCGATTGGTTCAGATTTCTCCTACGAGCAGTACTTC.

The chain employs TRBV5-1 and TRBJ2-5, with 7 bases aligning to TRBD2. The length of the CDR3 is 16 residues. The ends lost 2 bases at V and 6 bases at J; junction bases unmatched: 13. CDR1 SGHRS and CDR2 YFSETQ come from the germline V gene. DNA for the CDR3: TGCGCCAGCAGCTTTGGAGGACTCGCGGGAGAACAGACCCAGTACTTC. This codes for CASSFGGLAGEQTQYF.

This clonotype was seen more than once but under ten times. The CDR3 spells CSVEDPWEQYF. In DNA, the CDR3 is TGCAGCGTTGAGGACCCTTGGGAGCAGTACTTC. The rearrangement uses TRBV29-1 and TRBJ2-7; unclear D gene. This CDR3 has 11 residues. The ends were cut back, 3 bases at V and 7 bases at J, with 10 bases in the middle. Germline assignment: CDR1 SQVTM and CDR2 ANQGSEA.

There are a few counts of this clonotype. As DNA, the CDR3 is TGTGCCAGCAGCTCCCGCCTCCAGCGGGGGTCCCCCGAGCAGTACTTC. It specifies CASSSRLQRGSPEQYF. The gene calls are TRBV5-4 and TRBJ2-7; 8 bases fit TRBD2. Germline loops: CDR1 SGHNT, CDR2 YYREEE (reference sequence). Trimming took 3 bases from V and 6 from J; bases not matched to a gene: 14. The CDR3 is 16 residues long.

This clonotype has a handful of counts. The chain links TRBV3-1 to TRBJ1-2; tentatively, D is TRBD1 (5 bases). CDR1 and CDR2 from the germline V gene are LGHDT and YNNKEL (reference sequence). The CDR3 loop spans 13 amino acids. Trimming took off 3 bases at V and 4 bases at J, with 9 bases between the two ends. CDR3 sequence (DNA): TGTGCCAGCAGCCAGACAGTGACCTATGGCTACACCTTC. It is translated as CASSQTVTYGYTF. Full variable domain (remainder filled in from reference TRBV3-1 and TRBJ1-2): DTAVSQTPKYLVTQMGNDKSIKCEQNLGHDTMYWYKQDSKKFLKIMFSYNNKELIINETVPNRFSPKSPDKAHLNLHINSLELGDSAVYFCASSQTVTYGYTFGSGTRLTVV.

The genes are TRBV5-1 and TRBJ1-1; 7 nucleotides match TRBD1. The CDR3 sequence is 16 residues long. Germline V gene lookup returns CDR1 SGHRS and CDR2 YFSETQ. The V and J ends lost 4 bases and 0 bases, in that order; junction bases with no gene match: 9. The CDR3 loop reads CASSQNSGQLNTEAFF. In nucleotides, the CDR3 is TGCGCCAGCAGCCAAAATTCGGGACAGCTGAACACTGAAGCTTTCTTT.

Remarks on this clonotype: One base away lies a much larger clone, so this may be a sequencing read error. The J gene is TRBJ2-2, the V gene TRBV24-1, with unresolved D. The germline V and J ends were trimmed by 4 bases and 1 base, with 0 bases remaining between them. Germline V CDR1 and CDR2: KGHDR, SFDVKD. The CDR3 is made up of 12 amino acids. CDR3 in DNA: TGTGCCACCAGTGAGAACACCGGGGAGCTGTTTTTT. Its translation is CATSENTGELFF.

This clonotype was seen only a few times. The chain joins TRBV4-3 to TRBJ1-3; TRBD1 might be the D (6 bases). This CDR3 contains 17 residues. The V end lost 0 bases, the J end lost 1 base, and 13 bases lay between the germline ends. The germline V gene encodes CDR1 LGHNA and CDR2 YSLEER. The CDR3 reads CASSQDTGYSSGNTIYF. For the CDR3, the DNA is TGCGCCAGCAGCCAAGATACAGGGTACAGTTCTGGAAACACCATATATTTT.

This rearrangement joins TRBV5-1 to TRBJ2-7; a possible D gene is TRBD1 (6 bases). Trimming shortened V by 3 bases and J by 12 bases, and 25 bases separated the two germline ends. Germline CDR1 and CDR2: SGHRS and YFSETQ. There are 15 residues in the CDR3. CDR3 sequence reads: CASSSATRDTMSRYF. As DNA, the CDR3 is TGCGCCAGCAGCTCGGCAACCCGGGACACCATGTCACGGTACTTC.

This clonotype was seen only a few times. The V and J genes are TRBV7-3 and TRBJ2-3; TRBD2 aligns across 7 bases. The CDR3 has 15 residues. V shed 5 bases, J shed 3 bases, and the junction held 8 bases outside the gene matches. The V gene's germline CDR1 is SGHTA and CDR2 FQGTGA. The DNA for the CDR3 is TGTGCCAGCAGCGGGCAGCGGGAAGGAACAGATACGCAGTATTTT. Translating gives CASSGQREGTDTQYF.

J is TRBJ2-2 and V is TRBV5-1, with a weak D call TRBD1 (6 bases). Deletions cut 4 bases from V and 4 bases from J, with 20 bases between. Looked up from germline, CDR1 is SGHRS and CDR2 is YFSETQ. The CDR3 loop spans 17 amino acids. The CDR3 sequence: CASSGRVGDILTGELFF. The DNA of the CDR3 is TGCGCCAGCAGCGGACGAGTAGGGGACATTCTCACCGGGGAGCTGTTTTTT.

The sample holds a few counts of this clonotype. The gene calls are TRBV3-1 and TRBJ2-5; 12 bases map to TRBD2. This CDR3 contains 16 residues. Germline assignment: CDR1 LGHDT and CDR2 YNNKEL (reference sequence). The ends lost 1 base at V and 9 bases at J; junction bases unmatched: 9. The DNA of the CDR3 is TGTGCCAGCAGCCAAGGAAGGCTAGCGGGGGGGGTAGCCCAGTACTTC. Protein sequence: CASSQGRLAGGVAQYF.

There are many counts of this clonotype. The chain uses TRBV12-3 or TRBV12-4 and TRBJ2-7; 10 bases line up with TRBD2. The CDR3 is made up of 15 amino acids. Unmatched junction bases numbered 3, after V lost 1 base and J lost 3 bases. The CDR3 reads CASSLVASGSYEQYF. In DNA, the CDR3 is TGTGCCAGCAGTTTAGTGGCTAGCGGGAGCTACGAGCAGTACTTC.

This clonotype has a count of ten or more. The rearrangement uses TRBV20-1 and TRBJ2-1; possibly TRBD2 for D (6 bases). The CDR3 totals 14 residues. V lost 5 bases to trimming and J lost 10 bases, with 21 bases between them. Germline CDR1 and CDR2: DFQATT and SNEGSKA (reference sequence). CDR3 protein: CSAPGSRNLMEQFF. The CDR3 DNA follows: TGCAGTGCTCCCGGGAGTCGAAATTTAATGGAGCAGTTCTTC.